This TCR beta chain emerged from a study of graft-versus-host responses after intestinal transplantation. This table comes from immunoSEQ multiplex PCR, and its TCRdb copy is limited to in-frame clones, with some not included. The table includes 20,000 or so clones, around 90% detected once. The CDR3 extends over 13 amino acids. Germline V gene sequence: CDR1 MDHEN, CDR2 SYDVKM. V lost 8 bases, J lost 1 base, and 12 bases lay in between. Sequenced here: PBMCs, sampled less than 400 days after transplant. The J gene is TRBJ2-7, the V gene TRBV28; a weak D match, TRBD1 (6 bases). This receptor was obtained from a human patient who received an intestinal transplant, so some T cells may come from the graft donor. The DNA for the CDR3 is TGTGCCAGCGGGGACAACCTTTCCTACGAGCAGTACTTC. It codes for CASGDNLSYEQYF.